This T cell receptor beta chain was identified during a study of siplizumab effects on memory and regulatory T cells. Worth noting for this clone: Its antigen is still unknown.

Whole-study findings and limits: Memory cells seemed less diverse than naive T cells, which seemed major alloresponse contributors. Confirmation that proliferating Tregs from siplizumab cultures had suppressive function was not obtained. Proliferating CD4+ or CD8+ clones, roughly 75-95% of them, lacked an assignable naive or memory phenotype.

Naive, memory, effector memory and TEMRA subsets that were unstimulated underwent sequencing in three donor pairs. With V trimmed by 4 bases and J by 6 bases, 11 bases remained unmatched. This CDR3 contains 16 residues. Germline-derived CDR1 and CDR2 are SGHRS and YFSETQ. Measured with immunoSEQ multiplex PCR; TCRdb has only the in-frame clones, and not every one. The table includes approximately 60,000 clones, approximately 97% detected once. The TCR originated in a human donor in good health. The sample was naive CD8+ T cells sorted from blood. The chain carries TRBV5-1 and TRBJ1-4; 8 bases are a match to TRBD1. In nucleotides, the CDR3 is TGCGCCAGCAGCCCCCTTCCGGACAGGGCGGATGAAAAACTGTTTTTT. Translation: CASSPLPDRADEKLFF.